This T cell receptor beta chain was observed in a study of shared clonotypes between healthy human individuals. V lost 3 bases and J 3 bases, leaving 7 bases between the germline ends. The CDR3 extends over 13 amino acids. The germline V gene has CDR1 SGDLS and CDR2 YYNGEE. Study findings and constraints: In the sorted subsets, rarefaction showed sequencing was incomplete despite large depth.

From CD4+ cells came CD45RA+ naive and CD45RA-negative memory subsets. Note on this clone: Its antigen is not identified.

The table came from immunoSEQ multiplex PCR; TCRdb's copy has only in-frame clones and leaves some out. The sample yields 980,000 or so clones, 60% to 85% seen once. The sequence was collected from a man between 18 and 35 years old in good health. Material: memory CD4+ T cells sorted from blood. Stated subset: CD45RA-negative fraction. The chain uses TRBV9 and TRBJ2-1; no definite D call. CDR3 sequence: CASSADRYNEQFF. The CDR3 DNA reads as TGTGCCAGCAGCGCTGACCGCTACAATGAGCAGTTCTTC.